The 6 T cell receptor beta chains below all came from one sample that was sequenced in a study of T and B cells in COVID-19 patients. TRB was amplified from about 250-500 ng of blood genomic DNA. Multiplex PCR with BIOMED2 TRB-A/B primer pools amplified TRB rearrangements. TCRdb processed the multiplex PCR reads anew with MiXCR; each CDR3 protein has one entry. This sample yields about 8,400 distinct CDR3 sequences, of which about 25% are seen a single time; approximately 6% belongs to the top ten. The material sequenced was blood. These receptors were collected from a human donor who had recovered from COVID-19.

This chain links TRBV14 with TRBJ1-3, with D unclear. The germline V gene has CDR1 SGHDN and CDR2 FVKESK. The CDR3 has 14 amino acids. V dropped 6 bases and J dropped 0 bases, with 9 bases sitting between them. The CDR3 region has the DNA TGTGCCAGCAGTCAGGTCAGCTCTGGAAACACCATATATTTT. It specifies CASSQVSSGNTIYF.

Relative to its sample, this clonotype is medium-sized. J is TRBJ2-1 and V is TRBV6-5; D is perhaps TRBD1 (6 bases). Germline assignment: CDR1 MNHEY and CDR2 SVGAGI. Trimming removed 6 bases at V and 8 bases at J, with 8 bases between. The length of the CDR3 is 11 residues. CDR3 protein: CASRQGDEQFF. In DNA form, the CDR3 reads TGTGCCAGCAGACAGGGCGATGAGCAGTTCTTC.

This clonotype is medium-sized. The CDR3 region has the DNA TGTGCCAGCAGGAGATTAGCGGGAGAAAGCACAGATACGCAGTATTTT. Amino acid sequence: CASRRLAGESTDTQYF. The chain links TRBV7-9 to TRBJ2-3; 9 nucleotides align to TRBD2. Unmatched junction bases numbered 7, after V lost 6 bases and J lost 0 bases. Germline-derived CDR1 and CDR2 are SEHNR and FQNEAQ (reference sequence). The CDR3 contains 16 residues.

This chain joins TRBV20-1 and TRBJ2-3; no clear D. The CDR3 loop spans 14 amino acids. Germline V gene data show CDR1 as DFQATT and CDR2 as SNEGSKA (reference sequence). With 0 bases removed from V and 2 bases from J, the gap between germline ends came to 9 bases. The CDR3 is CSARDVAVTDTQYF. The CDR3 bases are TGCAGTGCTAGAGATGTAGCCGTCACAGATACGCAGTATTTT.

CDR3 sequence (DNA): TGCAGTGGTCTGGGAGTCCTGGAGGGCTACACCTTC. This codes for CSGLGVLEGYTF. This chain links TRBV20-1 with TRBJ1-2; no definite D call. V lost 7 bases and J 8 bases, leaving 17 bases between the germline ends. The length of the CDR3 is 12 residues. Germline V gene lookup returns CDR1 DFQATT and CDR2 SNEGSKA (reference sequence).

The V call is TRBV20-1, the J call TRBJ1-1; 7 bases line up with TRBD1. Germline assignment: CDR1 DFQATT and CDR2 SNEGSKA (reference sequence). Unmatched junction bases numbered 2, after V lost 0 bases and J lost 1 base. This CDR3 has 14 amino acids. In nucleotides, the CDR3 is TGCAGTGCTAGAGAGGGGACAGCGAACACTGAAGCTTTCTTT. This gives the protein CSAREGTANTEAFF.